Listed below are T cell receptor beta chains from one sample, sequenced in a study of Ad26.COV2.S vaccination and SARS-CoV-2 variants. Sequencing used immunoSEQ multiplex PCR; TCRdb keeps in-frame clones, though not all of them. The profile shows approximately 360,000 clones, around 82% of them singletons. The input for sequencing was peripheral blood, taken in a trial of Ad26.COV2.S vaccine versus placebo. These receptors were obtained from a person aged 18-65 years who received the Ad26.COV2.S COVID-19 vaccine or a placebo. The CDR3 runs from the conserved cysteine through the conserved F or W. A D gene is named only where the DNA matches it firmly. Clone size is given for some rows only: seen once, a few or many times, or a class if the clone is expanded.

D,V,J,size,DNA,CDR3
-,TRBV7-6,TRBJ2-3,once,TGTGCCAGCAGCTTAGAACAGATAGATACGCAGTATTTT,CASSLEQIDTQYF
-,TRBV7-2,TRBJ2-3,-,TGTGCCAGCAGCACATTAAGGAGGGATACGCAGTATTTT,CASSTLRRDTQYF
TRBD1,TRBV5-5,TRBJ2-7,-,TGTGCCAGCAGCCGGGACAGATACGAGCAGTACTTC,CASSRDRYEQYF
-,TRBV7-9,TRBJ1-5,-,TGTGCCAGCAGCTTAGGGGGAAGAAATCAGCCCCAGCATTTT,CASSLGGRNQPQHF
TRBD2,TRBV7-6,TRBJ2-1,-,TGTGCCAGCAGCTCCCCGTCCAGCGGGGCGAGCTCCTACAATGAGCAGTTCTTC,CASSSPSSGASSYNEQFF
-,TRBV2,TRBJ1-1,-,TGTGCCAGCAGTGGCTGGGGAAACACTGAAGCTTTCTTT,CASSGWGNTEAFF
-,TRBV9,TRBJ2-7,-,TGTGCCAGCAGCATAACAGGGTCGGGACACGAGCAGTACTTC,CASSITGSGHEQYF
-,TRBV6-1,TRBJ1-4,-,TGTGCCAGCAGTGGCCGGGAAAAACTGTTTTTT,CASSGREKLFF
-,TRBV6-6,TRBJ1-2,-,TGTGCCAGCAGTCTTTACCGGTCTTCGACAGCTAACTATGGCTACACCTTC,CASSLYRSSTANYGYTF
-,TRBV24-1,TRBJ2-3,-,TGTGCCACCAGTGATAGCCTAGTCGGGGATACGCAGTATTTT,CATSDSLVGDTQYF
TRBD2,TRBV4-1,TRBJ2-3,-,TGCGCCAGCAGCCAAGTTCTCCTAGCGGGGGGCACAGATACGCAGTATTTT,CASSQVLLAGGTDTQYF
TRBD1,TRBV7-2,TRBJ1-3,-,TGTGCCAGCAGCTTTACGACAGGGTTAGGAAACACCATATATTTT,CASSFTTGLGNTIYF
-,TRBV20-1,TRBJ2-7,-,TGCAGTGCTAGTCTTGTGCGGGAGCAGTACTTC,CSASLVREQYF
-,TRBV2,TRBJ1-1,-,TGTGCCAGCGGCAGGGGAACTGAAGCTTTCTTT,CASGRGTEAFF
-,TRBV7-9,TRBJ1-1,-,TGTGCCAGCAGCTTAAGTGTGGGGAACACTGAAGCTTTCTTT,CASSLSVGNTEAFF
-,TRBV14,TRBJ1-3,-,TGTGCCAGCAGCCAAGGTGGTGGAAACACCATATATTTT,CASSQGGGNTIYF
-,TRBV5-4,TRBJ2-5,-,TGTGCCAGCAGCCAGGGACAATCCCAAGAGACCCAGTACTTC,CASSQGQSQETQYF
-,TRBV4-2,TRBJ1-1,-,TGTGCCAGCAGCCAAGATCCGGCGATGAACACTGAAGCTTTCTTT,CASSQDPAMNTEAFF
-,TRBV7-9,TRBJ2-4,-,TGTGCCAGCAGCTTAGGTCGCCGGGACATTCAGTACTTC,CASSLGRRDIQYF
-,TRBV5-4,TRBJ1-2,-,TGTGCCAGCAGCTTCACAGCCTTTCCTAACTATGGCTACACCTTC,CASSFTAFPNYGYTF
-,TRBV9,TRBJ1-5,-,TGTGCCAGCAGCGTATGGGAGAGCAATCAGCCCCAGCATTTT,CASSVWESNQPQHF
-,TRBV11-3,TRBJ2-1,-,TGTGCCAGCCGCCACTCCTACAATGAGCAGTTCTTC,CASRHSYNEQFF
TRBD2,TRBV19,TRBJ2-1,-,TGTGCCAGTAGTTTTGGCGGGAGCTCCTACAATGAGCAGTTCTTC,CASSFGGSSYNEQFF
-,TRBV12-2,TRBJ2-1,-,TGTGCAAGTCGCTTATATCGGCGACTAGTCTATGAGCAGTTCTTC,CASRLYRRLVYEQFF
TRBD1,TRBV5-1,TRBJ1-4,-,TGCGCCAGCAGCCCACAGGGGGTGGGTGAAAAACTGTTTTTT,CASSPQGVGEKLFF
-,TRBV5-1,TRBJ1-1,-,TGCGCCAGCAGCTCCGCTCGGGTGAACACTGAAGCTTTCTTT,CASSSARVNTEAFF
TRBD2,TRBV24-1,TRBJ2-2,-,TGTGCCACCAGTTCCCTCCCATTAGCGGGGGAGAGGGGGGAGCTGTTTTTT,CATSSLPLAGERGELFF
-,TRBV4-3,TRBJ2-2,-,TGCGCCAGCAGCCAATTTAACACCGGGGAGCTGTTTTTT,CASSQFNTGELFF
-,TRBV11-3,TRBJ1-1,-,TGTGCCAGCAGCTTCGAAGGAAGACTATACATGAACACTGAAGCTTTCTTT,CASSFEGRLYMNTEAFF
TRBD1,TRBV7-9,TRBJ1-1,-,TGTGCCAGCAGCCCGTGGGACAGGGGCACTGAAGCTTTCTTT,CASSPWDRGTEAFF
TRBD2,TRBV7-7,TRBJ2-1,once,TGTGCCAGCAGCCTAGCGGGAGCTAACAATGAGCAGTTCTTC,CASSLAGANNEQFF
-,TRBV19,TRBJ2-2,-,TGTGCCAGTAGTTCGGGACTGCTTACCGGGGAGCTGTTTTTT,CASSSGLLTGELFF
-,TRBV9,TRBJ1-5,-,TGTGCCAGCAGCCTTCGAGGCGGGGGGATCGAGGGCAATCAGCCCCAGCATTTT,CASSLRGGGIEGNQPQHF
-,TRBV5-1,TRBJ2-3,-,TGCGCCAGCAGCCTAACAGTCGGGTTCACAGATACGCAGTATTTT,CASSLTVGFTDTQYF
TRBD2,TRBV7-9,TRBJ2-1,-,TGTGCCAGCAGCTTAGTTTTAGCGGGGGGGACCGGTGAGCAGTTCTTC,CASSLVLAGGTGEQFF
-,TRBV11-2,TRBJ2-7,-,TGTGCCAGCAGCTTCGGCTGGACGGACCCCTACGAGCAGTACTTC,CASSFGWTDPYEQYF
-,TRBV6-2/TRBV6-3,TRBJ2-7,-,TGTGCCAGCAGTTACTCCCAAGCGCAGTACTTC,CASSYSQAQYF
-,TRBV5-4,TRBJ1-1,few,TGTGCCAGCAGCCCGACCGGGGTTATGAACACTGAAGCTTTCTTT,CASSPTGVMNTEAFF
-,TRBV9,TRBJ1-1,-,TGTGCCAGCAGCGTAGGTGGGGACCTGAACACTGAAGCTTTCTTT,CASSVGGDLNTEAFF
-,TRBV6-5,TRBJ1-1,few,TGTGCCAGCAAATTGACAGGTATAGCATTCTTT,CASKLTGIAFF
TRBD1,TRBV16,TRBJ1-2,-,TGTGCCAGCAGCCAATCGCAAGGGGGCGGGTATGGCTACACCTTC,CASSQSQGGGYGYTF
-,TRBV7-2,TRBJ1-1,once,TGTGCCAGCAGCTTAGGGACAATGGCTTTCTTT,CASSLGTMAFF
-,TRBV6-5,TRBJ1-2,-,TGTGCCAGCAGTAGCGGACTTCAGGGCTACACCTTC,CASSSGLQGYTF
-,TRBV11-3,TRBJ1-1,-,TGTGCCAGCAGCTTAGGTGGGGCGAACACTGAAGCTTTCTTT,CASSLGGANTEAFF
-,TRBV15,TRBJ1-6,few,TGTGCCACCAGCGGGGACCTCTCTCATAATTCACCCCTCCACTTT,CATSGDLSHNSPLHF
-,TRBV2,TRBJ1-3,few,TGTGCCAGCAGCATATCGGCTGGAAACACCATATATTTT,CASSISAGNTIYF
-,TRBV7-7,TRBJ2-7,-,TGTGCCAGCAGTCTGGGGTCAGGGGCGGATTACGAGCAGTACTTC,CASSLGSGADYEQYF
-,TRBV2,TRBJ1-2,-,TGTGCCAGCAGTGACATCGGGGGACTCTATGGCTACACCTTC,CASSDIGGLYGYTF
-,TRBV19,TRBJ1-3,-,TGTGCCAGTAGTATCGTGAGGAGCTCTGGAAACACCATATATTTT,CASSIVRSSGNTIYF
TRBD2,TRBV7-9,TRBJ2-3,-,TGTGCCAGCAGCGCGTTTCACAGCGGGAGGGGCACAGATACGCAGTATTTT,CASSAFHSGRGTDTQYF
-,TRBV30,TRBJ2-3,-,TGTGCCTGGAGCGTAACAGATACGCAGTATTTT,CAWSVTDTQYF
-,TRBV5-4,TRBJ2-7,-,TGTGCCAGCAGCCCTAGGACGGGCCAGACCTACGAGCAGTACTTC,CASSPRTGQTYEQYF
TRBD1,TRBV5-1,TRBJ1-2,-,TGCGCCAGCAGCTGGGAAGGACAGGGCGGCTACACCTTC,CASSWEGQGGYTF
TRBD2,TRBV9,TRBJ2-1,-,TGTGCCAGCAGGGGTAGACTAGCCCGGGAGCAGTTCTTC,CASRGRLAREQFF
-,TRBV30,TRBJ1-6,-,TGTGCCTGGAGTGTATCTGGGTCGGCTTCACCCCTCCACTTT,CAWSVSGSASPLHF